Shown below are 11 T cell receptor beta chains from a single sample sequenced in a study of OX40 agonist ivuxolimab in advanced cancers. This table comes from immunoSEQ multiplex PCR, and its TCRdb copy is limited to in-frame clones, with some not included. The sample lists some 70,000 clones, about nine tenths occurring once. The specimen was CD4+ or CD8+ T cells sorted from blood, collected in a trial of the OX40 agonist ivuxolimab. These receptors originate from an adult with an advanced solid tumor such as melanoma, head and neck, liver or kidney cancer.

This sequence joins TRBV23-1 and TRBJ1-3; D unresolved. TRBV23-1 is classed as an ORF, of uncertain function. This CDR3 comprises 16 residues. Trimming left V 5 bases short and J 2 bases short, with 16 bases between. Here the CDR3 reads CASSSNPGSTGNTIYF. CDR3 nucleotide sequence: TGCGCCAGCAGTTCCAATCCCGGGAGTACTGGAAACACCATATATTTT.

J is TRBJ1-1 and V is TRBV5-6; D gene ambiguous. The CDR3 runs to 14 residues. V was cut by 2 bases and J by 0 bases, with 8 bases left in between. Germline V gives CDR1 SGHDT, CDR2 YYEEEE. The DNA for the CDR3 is TGTGCCAGCAGCTTATATGGGATGAACACTGAAGCTTTCTTT. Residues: CASSLYGMNTEAFF. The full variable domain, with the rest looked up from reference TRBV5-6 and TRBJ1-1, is DAGVTQSPTHLIKTRGQQVTLRCSPKSGHDTVSWYQQALGQGPQFIFQYYEEEERQRGNFPDRFSGHQFPNYSSELNVNALLLGDSALYLCASSLYGMNTEAFFGQGTRLTVV.

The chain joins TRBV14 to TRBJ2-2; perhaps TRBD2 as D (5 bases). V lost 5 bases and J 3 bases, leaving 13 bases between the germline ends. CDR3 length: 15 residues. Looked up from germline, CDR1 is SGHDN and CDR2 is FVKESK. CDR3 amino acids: CASSVGTGYTGELFF. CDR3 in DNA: TGTGCCAGCAGCGTTGGAACGGGGTACACCGGGGAGCTGTTTTTT. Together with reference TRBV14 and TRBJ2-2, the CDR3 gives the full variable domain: EAGVTQFPSHSVIEKGQTVTLRCDPISGHDNLYWYRRVMGKEIKFLLHFVKESKQDESGMPNNRFLAERTGGTYSTLKVQPAELEDSGVYFCASSVGTGYTGELFFGEGSRLTVL.

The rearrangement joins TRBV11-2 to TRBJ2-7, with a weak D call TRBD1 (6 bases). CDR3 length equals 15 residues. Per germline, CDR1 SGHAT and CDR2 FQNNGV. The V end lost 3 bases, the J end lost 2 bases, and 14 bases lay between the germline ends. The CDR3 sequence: CASSFSLTGTYEQYF. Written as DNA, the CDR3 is TGTGCCAGCAGCTTCTCCTTGACAGGCACCTACGAGCAGTACTTC.

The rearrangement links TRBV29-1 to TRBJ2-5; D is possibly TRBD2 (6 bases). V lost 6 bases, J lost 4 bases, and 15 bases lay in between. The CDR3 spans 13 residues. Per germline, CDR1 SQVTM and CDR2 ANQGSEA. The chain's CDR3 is CSVLSSAPETQYF. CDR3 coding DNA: TGCAGCGTGTTATCTAGCGCCCCAGAGACCCAGTACTTC. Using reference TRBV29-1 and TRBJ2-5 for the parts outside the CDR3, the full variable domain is SAVISQKPSRDICQRGTSLTIQCQVDSQVTMMFWYRQQPGQSLTLIATANQGSEATYESGFVIDKFPISRPNLTFSTLTVSNMSPEDSSIYLCSVLSSAPETQYFGPGTRLLVL.

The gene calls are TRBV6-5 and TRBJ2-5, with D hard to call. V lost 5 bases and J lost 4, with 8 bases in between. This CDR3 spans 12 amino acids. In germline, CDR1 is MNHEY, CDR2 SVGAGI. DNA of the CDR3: TGTGCCAGCAGTCAAAAGTTAGAGACCCAGTACTTC. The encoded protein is CASSQKLETQYF.

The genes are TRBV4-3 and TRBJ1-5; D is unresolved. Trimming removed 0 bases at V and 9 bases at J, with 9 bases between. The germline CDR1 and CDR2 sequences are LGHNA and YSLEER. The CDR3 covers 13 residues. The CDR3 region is CASSQELVGPQHF. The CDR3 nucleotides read TGCGCCAGCAGCCAAGAATTAGTAGGGCCCCAGCATTTT.

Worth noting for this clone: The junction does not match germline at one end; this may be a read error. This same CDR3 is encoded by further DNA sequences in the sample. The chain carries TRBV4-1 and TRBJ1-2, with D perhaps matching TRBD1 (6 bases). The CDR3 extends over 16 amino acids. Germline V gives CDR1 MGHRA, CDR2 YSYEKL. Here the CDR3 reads CASSNLPRGPNYGYTF. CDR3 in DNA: TGCGCCAGCAGCAACCTCCCCAGGGGACCTAACTATGGCTACACTTTC.

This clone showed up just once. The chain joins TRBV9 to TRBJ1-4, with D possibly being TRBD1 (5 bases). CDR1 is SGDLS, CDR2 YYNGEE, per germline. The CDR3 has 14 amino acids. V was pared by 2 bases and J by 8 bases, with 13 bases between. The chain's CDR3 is CASSVGGVDEKLFF. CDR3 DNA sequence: TGTGCCAGCAGCGTGGGAGGGGTAGACGAAAAACTGTTTTTT.

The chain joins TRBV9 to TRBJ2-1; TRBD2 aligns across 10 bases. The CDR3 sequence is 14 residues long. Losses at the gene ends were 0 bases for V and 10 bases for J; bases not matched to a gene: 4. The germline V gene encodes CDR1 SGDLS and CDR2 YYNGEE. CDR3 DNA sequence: TGTGCCAGCAGCGTAGTGGCTAGCGGGGGAGAGCAGTTCTTC. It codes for CASSVVASGGEQFF.

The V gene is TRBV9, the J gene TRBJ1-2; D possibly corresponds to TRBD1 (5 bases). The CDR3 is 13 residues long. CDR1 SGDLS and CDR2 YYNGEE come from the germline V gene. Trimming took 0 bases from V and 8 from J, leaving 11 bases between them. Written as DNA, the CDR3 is TGTGCCAGCAGCGTAGAACAGGAAAACGGCTACACCTTC. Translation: CASSVEQENGYTF.